A selection of T cell receptor beta chains follows, all from one sample in a study of blood T cell repertoires in COVID-19. TCRdb keeps only in-frame clones here, not all; method: immunoSEQ multiplex PCR. The sample holds approximately 58,000 clones, approximately 80% seen once. Material: peripheral blood. These receptors all stem from a man aged 65-85 years with active or convalescent COVID-19. The CDR3 runs from the conserved cysteine through the conserved F or W. The D gene is left open where the match is weak. Size values are once, few and many counts, or a class for expanded clones, and some rows have none.

d_call,clone_size,j_call,v_call,cdr3_nt,cdr3_aa
TRBD1,NA,TRBJ2-7,TRBV5-1,TGCGCCAGCAGCTTCCAGGGGGCCTCCTACGAGCAGTACTTC,CASSFQGASYEQYF
NA,NA,TRBJ1-2,TRBV7-2,TGTGCCAGCAGCACCCTAATGCAACAGGGCAACTATGGCTACACCTTC,CASSTLMQQGNYGYTF
TRBD1,NA,TRBJ2-2,TRBV5-1,TGCGCCAGCAGCCCTACAGGGGGCAACACCGGGGAGCTGTTTTTT,CASSPTGGNTGELFF
TRBD1,NA,TRBJ1-5,TRBV5-6,TGTGCCAGCAGCTTATGGTTGGCCAGGGGGCTTACCAATCAGCCCCAGCATTTT,CASSLWLARGLTNQPQHF
NA,NA,TRBJ2-5,TRBV25-1,TGTGCCAGCAGTGATCTGGTACTCCAAGAGACCCAGTACTTC,CASSDLVLQETQYF
TRBD2,few,TRBJ2-7,TRBV5-1,TGCGCCCGCCGGGCGGGGGGGAGCAACGAGCAGTACTTC,CARRAGGSNEQYF
TRBD2,NA,TRBJ2-7,TRBV7-2,TGTGCCAGCAGCTTAAGGCTAGCGGGCTACGAGCAGTACTTC,CASSLRLAGYEQYF
NA,NA,TRBJ1-2,TRBV7-2,TGTGCCAGCAGCACCCGGGAGGGGTTCTATGGCTACACCTTC,CASSTREGFYGYTF
TRBD2,NA,TRBJ2-5,TRBV11-3,TGTGCCAGCAGCTTAGGGACTAGCGGGAACCAAGAGACCCAGTACTTC,CASSLGTSGNQETQYF
NA,NA,TRBJ2-3,TRBV21-1,TGTGCCAGCAGCGACCGGAATAGCGGGAGAGACACAGATACGCAGTATTTT,CASSDRNSGRDTDTQYF
NA,few,TRBJ1-6,TRBV13,TGTGCCAGCAGCCGATACGGCGGTGGACTAGGGAATTCACCCCTCCACTTT,CASSRYGGGLGNSPLHF
NA,NA,TRBJ1-2,TRBV4-1,TGCGCCAGCAGCCAAGATGAGAGGGCCTATGGCTACACCTTC,CASSQDERAYGYTF
NA,NA,TRBJ2-3,TRBV7-7,TGTGCTAGCAGCTTTGGGAGGCCGGGCTCAGATACGCAGTATTTT,CASSFGRPGSDTQYF
NA,NA,TRBJ1-3,TRBV3-1/TRBV3-2,TGTGCCAGCAGCCCGACAGATTACTCTGGAAACACCATATATTTT,CASSPTDYSGNTIYF
NA,NA,TRBJ1-1,TRBV6-1,TGTGCCAGCAGTGACAGGAGGGACACTGAAGCTTTCTTT,CASSDRRDTEAFF
NA,NA,TRBJ1-2,TRBV6-5,TGTGCCAGCAGATTCCCGGGGAGTAACTATGGCTACACCTTC,CASRFPGSNYGYTF
TRBD2,once,TRBJ2-1,TRBV7-3,TGTGCCAGCAGTTTAGAGGGTAGCGGGGGATACAATGAGCAGTTCTTC,CASSLEGSGGYNEQFF
TRBD1,NA,TRBJ1-6,TRBV7-9,TGTGCCAGCAGACCAGTGACAGGGCAGTCACCCCTCCACTTT,CASRPVTGQSPLHF
NA,NA,TRBJ1-1,TRBV4-1,TGCGCCAGCAGCCAAGACGGGTATGGAGCTTTCTTT,CASSQDGYGAFF
NA,NA,TRBJ2-5,TRBV4-1,TGCGCCAGCAGCCAAGATGGGGCCCTCTCTCGGAAGACCCAGTACTTC,CASSQDGALSRKTQYF
TRBD2,NA,TRBJ2-2,TRBV13,TGTGCCAGCAGCAGGGGACTAGCGGGAGGGCCAGCCACCGGGGAGCTGTTTTTT,CASSRGLAGGPATGELFF
NA,NA,TRBJ1-6,TRBV28,TGTGCCAGCTCCCCGGGGAATACCAGGGGAAATTCACCCCTCCACTTT,CASSPGNTRGNSPLHF